This TCR beta chain was profiled in a study of Tregs in tolerant kidney transplant recipients (dated by TCRdb to between 2018 and 2020). Looking at the study overall: Transplants used related donors with nonmyeloablative bone marrow transplantation; mixed chimerism was transient in the human trials. The study applied TCRbeta sequencing to find donor-specific regulatory T cells before combined kidney and bone marrow transplantation and then followed those same cells after transplant.

On this clone: Its target antigen remains unknown. No base qualities exist here, and no much larger clone lies one base off it.

What the work shows at the level of the full study, not this receptor alone: In tolerant patients, donor-specific Tregs expanded more than Tregs overall, which suggests antigen-driven rather than nonspecific expansion. The study was limited by small patient numbers, and the findings need validation in larger populations and under other immunosuppression protocols. Biological reproducibility was not examined directly, but technical replication error appeared to be minimal. The most biologically relevant and donor-specific TCRbeta repertoire appeared to be identified by expanding Tregs with activated donor B cells. Because the PCR primers were changed over time for some patients, nucleotide-level comparison could not be performed across the samples from those patients.

Including the terminal cysteine and phenylalanine, the CDR3 comprises 15 residues. Only CDR3 DNA is held: 45 bases, read in frame from base 1. V loses 0 bases of germline sequence and J loses 4 bases, and the interval between the two ends is 12 bases. The CDR1 and CDR2 encoded by the germline V gene are SGHVS and FQNEAQ. Genomic DNA was extracted from sorted cells with the QIAGEN DNeasy Blood and Tissue Kit for TCRbeta CDR3 sequencing. High-throughput TCRbeta CDR3 sequencing was carried out commercially through immunoSEQ, with PCR amplification with bias correction and internal controls included. The authors' analysis ran thus. Unique productive TCRbeta sequences were defined by CDR3 nucleotide sequence when primers matched and otherwise by CDR3 amino acid sequence together with Vbeta and Jbeta genes. To correct for sorting error, sequences found in more than one sorted population at a frequency ratio of 2:1 or less were discarded, and the remaining shared sequences were assigned to the population with the higher frequency. A sequence counted as donor-reactive if, in CFSE-low cells, the sequence had a frequency of at least 0.01% and was expanded at least 5-fold compared with unstimulated cells. Jensen-Shannon divergence calculated on the top 100 TCRbeta sequences ranked by frequency was used to measure repertoire divergence. When a sample had multiple sequencing runs, each run was corrected for sorting error separately and the runs were then pooled. The source is immuneACCESS, and TCRdb retained only in-frame sequences with V and J called. Part of the clones is not carried over; for the studies checked, unresolved V genes explain less than half of this, and the remainder is unexplained. V, J and clone size are those of that table, while D and trimming were read from the DNA. In this sample the table shows 110,000 or so clones, around 89% of which occur a single time. The ten largest clones add up to roughly 0.31% of the sample.

The label giving this sample's time point can be read as: blood sample drawn before combined kidney and bone marrow transplant. Thawed PBMCs were FACS-sorted into unstimulated Tregs (CD4+CD25+CD127-), CD4+ non-Tregs (CD4+CD25-), CD4 cells and CD8 cells. The patients were a few recipients of combined kidney and bone marrow transplants from the ITN036ST trial, and samples were available only from these trial subjects. Healthy control blood was processed by Ficoll density gradient to PBMCs and cryopreserved; patient PBMCs were collected before and after transplant. This clonotype was obtained from a human donor who received a combined kidney and bone marrow transplant. This sample comprised CD4+ T cells from blood, obtained before the transplant. The V and J genes are TRBV7-8 and TRBJ2-5; TRBD2 is perhaps the D gene, given 5 matching bases. CDR3 protein: CASSLAGVRRETQYF. The DNA sequence follows: TGTGCCAGCAGCTTAGCGGGAGTGAGAAGAGAGACCCAGTACTTC.